This T cell receptor beta chain was observed in a study of shared clonotypes between healthy human individuals. Study-level background: Sampling drew on donors who were a couple of women and three men aged 18 to 49.

V was clipped by 1 base and J by 1 base, with 8 bases between them. This CDR3 has 15 amino acids. Germline CDR1 and CDR2: SGHTA and FQGTGA. Unsorted samples used 85 million to 90 million PBMCs for genomic DNA. PCR replicates from unsorted PBMC used around 300 ng DNA, and this amount was approximately 30,000 T cell genomes. Per the original data handling: For the immunoSEQ data, sequences were junction-only without quality scores, so filtering differed. Clones were sequenced by immunoSEQ multiplex PCR, and TCRdb holds only the in-frame ones, with some missing. That table gives V, J and clone size, and the DNA gave D and trimming. Among hundreds of thousands of clones listed, 75% to 80% were seen once.

This chain joins TRBV7-3 and TRBJ2-1; no definite D call. This TCR came from a woman aged 40 to 49 in good health. Some clones in this sample may be carry-over from other donors' samples. The sequencing sample was made of PBMCs. CDR3 in DNA: TGTGCCAGCAGCTTAATTGGCAGTTCCTACAATGAGCAGTTCTTC. Its protein is CASSLIGSSYNEQFF.